The 21 T cell receptor beta chains listed next were all sequenced from one sample in a study of T cell repertoires in cytomegalovirus infection. Each CDR3 protein gets one entry after TCRdb re-called the reads with MiXCR. The top ten hold roughly 16% of the sample, which has around 270,000 distinct CDR3 sequences, approximately 9% seen once. The sample consisted of PBMCs. The receptors shown here come from a human donor in good health (CMV status not recorded). Some clones in this sample may be carry-over from other donors' samples.

The chain employs TRBV19 and TRBJ2-2, with D perhaps TRBD1 (6 bases). CDR1 and CDR2 from the germline V gene are LNHDA and SQIVND (reference sequence). The V end lost 3 bases, the J end lost 0 bases, and 8 bases lay between the germline ends. This CDR3 is 15 amino acids long. CDR3 nucleotide sequence: TGTGCCAGTAGTATTGAGGGGGCGAACACCGGGGAGCTGTTTTTT. Its protein product is CASSIEGANTGELFF.

This clonotype has only a few counts. The V gene is TRBV11-3, the J gene TRBJ2-1; TRBD2 matches 9 bases. V was pared by 2 bases and J by 7 bases, with 6 bases of the junction left unmatched. Germline V lookup: CDR1 SGHNT, CDR2 YENEEA. This CDR3 comprises 15 residues. This chain's CDR3 is CASSLLSSGTNEQFF. DNA of the CDR3: TGTGCCAGCAGCTTATTATCTAGCGGGACGAATGAGCAGTTCTTC.

The V gene is TRBV5-1, the J gene TRBJ2-7; D uncertain. Germline loops: CDR1 SGHRS, CDR2 YFSETQ. This CDR3 spans 17 amino acids. V was trimmed by 0 bases and J by 0 bases, leaving 16 bases between them. In nucleotides, the CDR3 is TGCGCCAGCAGCTTGGCCAGGTACAAGCTCAGCTCCTACGAGCAGTACTTC. Translating gives CASSLARYKLSSYEQYF.

This clonotype has at least ten counts. CDR3 in amino acids: CASSVKTGWTHEQYF. The CDR3 nucleotides read TGTGCCAGCAGCGTAAAGACAGGGTGGACCCACGAGCAGTACTTC. The V call is TRBV9, the J call TRBJ2-7, with TRBD1 identical over 7 bases. Germline V CDR1 and CDR2: SGDLS, YYNGEE. The V and J ends lost 1 base and 5 bases, in that order; junction bases with no gene match: 9. The CDR3 has 15 residues.

This clonotype occurred many times. The rearrangement joins TRBV5-5 to TRBJ2-1; tentatively, D is TRBD1 (5 bases). V was trimmed by 0 bases and J by 5 bases, leaving 9 bases between them. Looked up from germline, CDR1 is SGHKS and CDR2 is YYEKEE (reference sequence). The CDR3 covers 14 residues. CDR3 in DNA: TGTGCCAGCAGCTTGGGTGGGGCCAACAATGAGCAGTTCTTC. Translation gives CASSLGGANNEQFF.

The chain is built from TRBV18 and TRBJ2-7; D might be TRBD1 or TRBD2, each matching 5 bases. The CDR3 covers 12 residues. Trimming removed 1 base from V and 5 bases from J, with 6 bases in between. CDR1 and CDR2 (germline): KGHSH, LQKENI. The CDR3: CASSPLGDEQYF. In DNA form, the CDR3 reads TGTGCCAGCTCACCACTGGGGGACGAGCAGTACTTC.

At least ten counts were recorded for this clonotype. The chain recombines TRBV7-2 with TRBJ1-1; possible D gene TRBD1, 6 bases. V was clipped by 5 bases and J by 4 bases, with 20 bases between them. The CDR3 is 16 residues long. Germline V CDR1 and CDR2: SGHTA, FQGNSA. The CDR3 loop reads CASSLQGGGLGTEAFF. The CDR3 DNA reads TGTGCCAGCAGCCTCCAGGGTGGGGGGCTCGGCACTGAAGCTTTCTTT. Full variable domain (outside the CDR3, taken from reference TRBV7-2 and TRBJ1-1): GAGVSQSPSNKVTEKGKDVELRCDPISGHTALYWYRQSLGQGLEFLIYFQGNSAPDKSGLPSDRFSAERTGGSVSTLTIQRTQQEDSAVYLCASSLQGGGLGTEAFFGQGTRLTVV.

This clonotype appeared many times. The rearrangement joins TRBV7-2 to TRBJ2-1; 8 bases are a match to TRBD2. Germline lookup yields CDR1 SGHTA and CDR2 FQGNSA. Trimming took 6 bases from V and 6 from J; bases not matched to a gene: 7. The length of the CDR3 is 14 residues. The CDR3 protein is CASRPAGVPNEQFF. The CDR3 nucleotides read TGTGCCAGCAGACCAGCGGGAGTTCCCAATGAGCAGTTCTTC. Combining the CDR3 with reference TRBV7-2 and TRBJ2-1 gives the whole variable domain GAGVSQSPSNKVTEKGKDVELRCDPISGHTALYWYRQSLGQGLEFLIYFQGNSAPDKSGLPSDRFSAERTGGSVSTLTIQRTQQEDSAVYLCASRPAGVPNEQFFGPGTRLTVL.

This clonotype was seen repeatedly, ten times or more. The CDR3 DNA is TGTGCCAGCAGCTTAGACGGGGGATCTAACTATGGCTACACCTTC. Its protein product is CASSLDGGSNYGYTF. The chain combines TRBV7-2 with TRBJ1-2, with D possibly matching TRBD1 (5 bases). Germline-derived CDR1 and CDR2 are SGHTA and FQGNSA. The V end lost 1 base, the J end lost 0 bases, and 9 bases lay between the germline ends. The CDR3 runs 15 residues.

This clonotype was counted ten times or more. The chain links TRBV7-6 to TRBJ2-7; maybe TRBD2 (5 bases). The germline V and J ends were trimmed by 5 bases and 7 bases, with 12 bases remaining between them. Germline V CDR1 and CDR2: SGHVS, FNYEAQ. The CDR3 loop spans 12 amino acids. The CDR3 region is CASSGLGREQYF. In DNA, the CDR3 is TGTGCCAGCAGCGGACTGGGTAGGGAGCAGTACTTC.

This clonotype was seen repeatedly, ten times or more. This chain uses TRBV19 with TRBJ2-7; unclear D gene. The V gene lost 3 bases and the J gene lost 2 bases, with 11 bases spanning the gap. The germline CDR1 and CDR2 sequences are LNHDA and SQIVND (reference sequence). There are 14 residues in the CDR3. This CDR3 reads CASSISDIPYEQYF. Written as DNA, the CDR3 is TGTGCCAGTAGTATCTCCGACATCCCCTACGAGCAGTACTTC.

This clonotype was seen a handful of times. The chain has TRBV15 and TRBJ2-7; 11 bases map to TRBD1. The CDR3 contains 14 residues. Germline trimming cut 4 bases from V and 9 bases from J; bases unmatched to any gene: 8. CDR1 and CDR2 (germline): LNHNV, YYDKDF (reference sequence). CDR3 protein: CATSTGQGGFGQYF. CDR3 bases: TGTGCCACCAGCACGGGACAGGGGGGATTCGGGCAGTACTTC.

This clonotype was picked up many times. The chain joins TRBV5-6 to TRBJ2-5; the D gene is possibly TRBD1 (5 bases). Germline CDR1 and CDR2: SGHDT and YYEEEE. V gave up 0 bases and J gave up 5 bases, with 17 bases separating them. The CDR3 covers 16 residues. CDR3 sequence (DNA): TGTGCCAGCAGCTTGGGGGTGCCCAGGGCAAGCGAGACCCAGTACTTC. The encoded protein is CASSLGVPRASETQYF.

The J gene is TRBJ2-2, the V gene TRBV12-3 or TRBV12-4; tentative D call: TRBD2 (6 bases). The V end lost 5 bases, the J end lost 0 bases, and 10 bases lay between the germline ends. The CDR3 is 15 amino acids. CDR3 nucleotides: TGTGCCAGCAGTCGGGACTCGACGAACACCGGGGAGCTGTTTTTT. Its protein is CASSRDSTNTGELFF.

V is TRBV7-8 and J is TRBJ2-7; D call uncertain. CDR3 size: 13 residues. Looked up from germline, CDR1 is SGHVS and CDR2 is FQNEAQ. Trimming removed 6 bases from V and 5 bases from J, with 14 bases in between. In DNA, the CDR3 is TGTGCCAGCAGATCCGAGTGGGCGGACGAGCAGTACTTC. Translated: CASRSEWADEQYF. The full variable domain, rest sourced from reference TRBV7-8 and TRBJ2-7, is GAGVSQSPRYKVAKRGQDVALRCDPISGHVSLFWYQQALGQGPEFLTYFQNEAQLDKSGLPSDRFFAERPEGSVSTLKIQRTQQEDSAVYLCASRSEWADEQYFGPGTRLTVT.

V usage is TRBV20-1 and J usage is TRBJ2-7; D may be TRBD2 (6 bases). This CDR3 has 13 amino acids. Looked up from germline, CDR1 is DFQATT and CDR2 is SNEGSKA (reference sequence). Deletions cut 0 bases from V and 2 bases from J, with 8 bases between. This CDR3 reads CSARDQRAYEQYF. The CDR3 region has the DNA TGCAGTGCTAGAGATCAGCGGGCCTACGAGCAGTACTTC.

The table lists this clonotype with many counts. The rearrangement uses TRBV7-2 and TRBJ1-5; possible D gene TRBD1, 5 bases. Germline CDR1 and CDR2: SGHTA and FQGNSA. V lost 2 bases and J lost 9, with 8 bases in between. The CDR3 runs 12 residues. The CDR3 DNA sequence: TGTGCCAGCAGCTTAATAGGGACGCCCCAGCATTTT. Translating gives CASSLIGTPQHF.

A few counts support this clonotype. The rearrangement uses TRBV6-5 and TRBJ1-1; D is perhaps TRBD1 (6 bases). Germline V CDR1 and CDR2: MNHEY, SVGAGI. This CDR3 has 15 residues. V lost 5 bases to trimming and J lost 0 bases, with 13 bases between them. CDR3 amino acids: CASSLDRSMNTEAFF. CDR3 nucleotide sequence: TGTGCCAGCAGTCTAGACAGGTCCATGAACACTGAAGCTTTCTTT.

This clonotype was recorded at least ten times. The chain links TRBV9 to TRBJ1-5, with D possibly being TRBD1 (5 bases). V dropped 2 bases and J dropped 9 bases, with 18 bases sitting between them. Germline CDR1 reads SGDLS; CDR2 reads YYNGEE. The CDR3 has 15 residues. CDR3 amino acids: CASSVEGTQGRPQHF. For the CDR3, the DNA is TGTGCCAGCAGCGTCGAAGGGACCCAAGGGAGGCCCCAGCATTTT.

This clonotype has at least ten counts. V gene TRBV7-8 combines with J gene TRBJ2-2, with 7 bases lining up with TRBD1. The CDR3 runs 16 residues. Per the germline V gene, CDR1 is SGHVS and CDR2 is FQNEAQ. V shed 4 bases and J 0 bases; nucleotides not matched to a gene: 5. The CDR3 DNA follows: TGTGCCAGCAGCTACCCGACAGGGTCGAACACCGGGGAGCTGTTTTTT. Protein: CASSYPTGSNTGELFF.

The table lists this clonotype with a few counts. This chain connects TRBV5-1 to TRBJ1-1; D not certain. V lost 2 bases to trimming and J lost 1 base, with 6 bases between them. Germline loops: CDR1 SGHRS, CDR2 YFSETQ. This CDR3 is 13 amino acids long. The CDR3 is CASSFSANTEAFF. CDR3 bases: TGCGCCAGCAGCTTTTCGGCGAACACTGAAGCTTTCTTT.